The rows below give T cell receptor beta chains drawn from one sample of a study of blood T cell repertoires in COVID-19. Some clones are missing from TCRdb's copy, which holds only in-frame ones; the method was immunoSEQ multiplex PCR. The table has 150,000 to 200,000 clones, around 85% seen once. The sequenced sample was peripheral blood. Source of these receptors: a human donor in a cohort sampled during active COVID-19. CDR3s include the opening cysteine and the closing phenylalanine or tryptophan. Fields, in order: clone size, D gene, V gene, J gene, CDR3 length, CDR3 protein, CDR3 DNA. A D gene is named only where the DNA matches it firmly. Clone sizes are given selectively: once, few, many, or a class where the clone is expanded.

-	-	TRBV27	TRBJ2-1	14	CASSPRGRVGEQFF	TGTGCCAGCAGTCCGCGGGGCAGGGTCGGTGAGCAGTTCTTC
-	-	TRBV10-3	TRBJ2-2	17	CAINRAPAPSGTGELFF	TGTGCCATCAACCGAGCTCCCGCCCCATCCGGCACCGGGGAGCTGTTTTTT
-	-	TRBV7-3	TRBJ2-3	16	CASSSGGGDSTDTQYF	TGTGCCAGCAGCTCTGGCGGGGGCGATAGCACAGATACGCAGTATTTT
once	-	TRBV6-5	TRBJ2-7	13	CASSYAGDYEQYF	TGTGCCAGCAGTTACGCAGGGGACTACGAGCAGTACTTC
-	-	TRBV30	TRBJ1-4	13	CAWKGFGNEKLFF	TGTGCCTGGAAGGGGTTTGGGAATGAAAAACTGTTTTTT
-	-	TRBV5-1	TRBJ2-7	15	CASSLGGGVSYEQYF	TGCGCCAGCAGTCTGGGGGGTGGGGTCTCCTACGAGCAGTACTTC
-	TRBD2	TRBV5-6	TRBJ2-7	15	CASSLQLAGAGEQYF	TGTGCCAGCAGCTTGCAACTAGCGGGGGCCGGGGAGCAGTACTTC
medium-sized	-	TRBV6-5	TRBJ1-5	13	CASTASKNQPQHF	TGTGCCAGCACCGCGAGTAAAAATCAGCCCCAGCATTTT
-	TRBD2	TRBV10-3	TRBJ2-1	15	CAITSGTSGANEQFF	TGTGCCATCACATCCGGGACTAGCGGGGCCAATGAGCAGTTCTTC
-	-	TRBV12-3/TRBV12-4	TRBJ2-7	13	CASSNSGTYEQYF	TGTGCCAGCAGTAACAGCGGAACCTACGAGCAGTACTTC
-	-	TRBV13	TRBJ2-3	17	CASSSGHRRTSTDTQYF	TGTGCCAGCAGCTCTGGCCACAGGAGAACTAGCACAGATACGCAGTATTTT
-	-	TRBV7-2	TRBJ1-3	14	CASSLQGHGNTIYF	TGTGCCAGCAGCTTACAGGGGCATGGAAACACCATATATTTT
-	-	TRBV28	TRBJ2-7	13	CASSLAGSYEQYF	TGTGCCAGCAGTTTAGCGGGATCCTACGAGCAGTACTTC
-	-	TRBV28	TRBJ2-1	14	CASSLLRVGHEQFF	TGTGCCAGCAGTCTCCTGAGGGTAGGTCATGAGCAGTTCTTC
-	TRBD1	TRBV19	TRBJ1-4	16	CATSPGQGVRSEKLFF	TGTGCCACCTCTCCAGGACAGGGGGTTAGAAGTGAAAAACTGTTTTTT
-	TRBD2	TRBV18	TRBJ2-1	16	CASSPDSGGRYNEQFF	TGTGCCAGCTCGCCCGATAGCGGGGGGAGGTACAATGAGCAGTTCTTC
-	TRBD2	TRBV29-1	TRBJ2-7	17	CSVATPRLAGISYEQYF	TGCAGCGTCGCGACCCCTAGACTAGCGGGCATCTCCTACGAGCAGTACTTC
-	TRBD2	TRBV7-2	TRBJ2-7	16	CASSLRSGGSSYEQYF	TGTGCCAGCAGCTTAAGGTCGGGGGGAAGTAGCTACGAGCAGTACTTC
-	TRBD1	TRBV19	TRBJ2-7	14	CASSIDRGSYEQYF	TGTGCCAGTAGTATCGACAGGGGCTCCTACGAGCAGTACTTC
-	-	TRBV28	TRBJ1-1	14	CASSLSFRDTEAFF	TGTGCCAGCAGTTTAAGTTTCCGGGACACTGAAGCTTTCTTT
-	-	TRBV2	TRBJ1-4	13	CARGRRTDEKLFF	TGTGCCAGAGGTAGACGAACAGATGAAAAACTGTTTTTT
-	TRBD1	TRBV10-3	TRBJ2-7	14	CAISEAGTGRKQYF	TGTGCCATCAGTGAGGCCGGGACAGGGCGCAAGCAGTACTTC
-	-	TRBV24-1	TRBJ1-1	14	CATSDSTGNTEAFF	TGTGCCACCAGTGACTCTACAGGAAACACTGAAGCTTTCTTT
-	-	TRBV9	TRBJ2-7	16	CASSPHPHRDSYEQYF	TGTGCCAGCAGCCCTCACCCTCACAGGGACTCCTACGAGCAGTACTTC
-	-	TRBV2	TRBJ2-2	16	CASSEEGGGETGELFF	TGTGCCAGCAGTGAAGAAGGGGGGGGTGAGACCGGGGAGCTGTTTTTT
-	-	TRBV15	TRBJ2-3	16	CATSRADRGASDTQYF	TGTGCCACCAGCAGAGCCGATCGGGGGGCCAGCGATACGCAGTATTTT
-	TRBD1	TRBV6-1	TRBJ2-1	19	CASSATVLAGGQGRNEQFF	TGTGCCAGCAGTGCCACCGTTTTGGCCGGGGGACAGGGGAGGAATGAGCAGTTCTTC
-	-	TRBV14	TRBJ2-1	15	CASSPRGATFNEQFF	TGTGCCAGCAGCCCTCGGGGGGCGACGTTCAATGAGCAGTTCTTC
once	TRBD2	TRBV7-9	TRBJ2-3	17	CASSLGRLAGSTDTQYF	TGTGCCAGCAGCTTAGGTAGACTAGCCGGAAGCACAGATACGCAGTATTTT